This T cell receptor (beta chain) appears in the sequencing data of a study of cytomegalovirus exposure and HLA in healthy donors. Sequenced by immunoSEQ multiplex PCR; TCRdb stores in-frame clones only, minus some. Here the sample spans over 200,000 clones, about 90% being singletons. These donors were members of the roughly 120-subject validation cohort, a group separate from the approximately 670-subject first cohort. This clone was observed a single time. Its antigen is unknown. The V and J ends lost 0 bases and 6 bases, in that order; junction bases with no gene match: 7. Germline-derived CDR1 and CDR2 are SGDLS and YYNGEE. CDR3 length: 16 residues. Whole-study findings and limits: First-cohort TCR clusters tended to co-occur in the roughly 130 validation repertoires, a later analysis found. Specificity for CMV antigens was confirmed in vitro for a few of the CMV-associated chains. Researchers catalogued roughly 150 TCR beta chains as cytomegalovirus-associated.

What was sequenced was PBMCs. The genes are TRBV9 and TRBJ2-2, with 8 bases lining up with TRBD2. This receptor was taken from a woman aged 18 to 35 in good health and CMV-seronegative. The CDR3 protein is CASSVDAAGESGELFF. The CDR3 DNA is TGTGCCAGCAGCGTAGACGCAGCGGGGGAGTCCGGGGAGCTGTTTTTT.